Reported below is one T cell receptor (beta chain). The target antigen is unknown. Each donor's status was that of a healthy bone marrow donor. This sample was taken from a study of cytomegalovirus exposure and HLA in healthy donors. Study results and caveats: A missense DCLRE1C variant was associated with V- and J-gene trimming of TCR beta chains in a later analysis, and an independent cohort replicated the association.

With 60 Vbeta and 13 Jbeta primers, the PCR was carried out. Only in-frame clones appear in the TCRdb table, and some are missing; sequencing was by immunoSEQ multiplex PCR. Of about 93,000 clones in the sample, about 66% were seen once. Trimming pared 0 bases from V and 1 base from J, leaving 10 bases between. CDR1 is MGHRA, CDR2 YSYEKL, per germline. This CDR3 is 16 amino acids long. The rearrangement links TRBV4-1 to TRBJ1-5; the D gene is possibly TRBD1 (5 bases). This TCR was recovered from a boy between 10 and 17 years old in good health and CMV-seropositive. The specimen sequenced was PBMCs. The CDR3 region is CASSQDGGNSNQPQHF. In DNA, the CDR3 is TGCGCCAGCAGCCAAGATGGGGGGAACAGCAATCAGCCCCAGCATTTT.